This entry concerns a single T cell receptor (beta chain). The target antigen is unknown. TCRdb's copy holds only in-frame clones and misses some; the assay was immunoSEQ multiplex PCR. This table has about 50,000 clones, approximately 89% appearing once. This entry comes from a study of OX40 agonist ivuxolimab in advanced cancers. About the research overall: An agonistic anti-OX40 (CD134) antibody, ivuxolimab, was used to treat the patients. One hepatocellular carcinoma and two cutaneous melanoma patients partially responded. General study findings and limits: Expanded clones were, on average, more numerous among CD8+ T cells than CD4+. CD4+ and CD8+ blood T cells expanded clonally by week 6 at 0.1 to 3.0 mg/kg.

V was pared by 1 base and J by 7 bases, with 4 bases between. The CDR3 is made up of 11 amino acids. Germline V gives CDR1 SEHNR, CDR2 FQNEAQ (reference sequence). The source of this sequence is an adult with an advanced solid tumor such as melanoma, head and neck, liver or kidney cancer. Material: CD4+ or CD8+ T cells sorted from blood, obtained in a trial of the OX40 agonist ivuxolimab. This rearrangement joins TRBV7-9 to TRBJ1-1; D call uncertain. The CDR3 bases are TGTGCCAGCAGCTTAGTGGGTGAAGCTTTCTTT. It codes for CASSLVGEAFF.